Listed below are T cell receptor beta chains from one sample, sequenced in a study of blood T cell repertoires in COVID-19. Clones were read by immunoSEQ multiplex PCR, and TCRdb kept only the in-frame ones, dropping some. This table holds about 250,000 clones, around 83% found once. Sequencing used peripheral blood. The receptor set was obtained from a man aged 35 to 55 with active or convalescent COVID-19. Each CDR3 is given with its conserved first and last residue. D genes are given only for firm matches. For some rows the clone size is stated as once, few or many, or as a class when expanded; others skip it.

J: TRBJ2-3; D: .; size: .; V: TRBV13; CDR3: CASSLRWAGITDTQYF; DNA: TGTGCCAGCAGCTTAAGGTGGGCGGGGATCACAGATACGCAGTATTTT
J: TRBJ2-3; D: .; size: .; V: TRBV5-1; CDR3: CASSLVQGVSTDTQYF; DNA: TGCGCCAGCAGCTTGGTACAGGGAGTGAGCACAGATACGCAGTATTTT
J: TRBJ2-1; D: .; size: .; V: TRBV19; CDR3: CASSGRLASYNEQFF; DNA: TGTGCCAGTAGTGGTCGCCTAGCCTCCTACAATGAGCAGTTCTTC
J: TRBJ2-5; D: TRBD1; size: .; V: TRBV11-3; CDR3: CASSPDRGETQYF; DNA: TGTGCCAGCAGCCCGGACAGGGGGGAGACCCAGTACTTC
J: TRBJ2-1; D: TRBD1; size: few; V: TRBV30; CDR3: CAWSIQGGEQFF; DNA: TGTGCCTGGAGTATACAGGGGGGTGAGCAGTTCTTC
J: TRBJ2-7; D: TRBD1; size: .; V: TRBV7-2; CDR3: CASSPTRDRPYEQYF; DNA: TGTGCCAGCAGCCCAACCCGGGACAGGCCCTACGAGCAGTACTTC
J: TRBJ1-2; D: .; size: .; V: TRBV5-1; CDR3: CASSPGDRSRDGYTF; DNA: TGCGCCAGCAGCCCCGGAGACAGAAGCCGAGATGGCTACACCTTC
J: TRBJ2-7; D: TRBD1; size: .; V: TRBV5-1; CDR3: CASSLVAGGAEQYF; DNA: TGCGCCAGCAGCTTGGTGGCAGGGGGCGCCGAGCAGTACTTC
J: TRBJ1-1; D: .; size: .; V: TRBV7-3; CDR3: CASSLTFLRSSRGTEAFF; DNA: TGTGCCAGCAGCTTAACCTTTTTGAGGTCCTCCCGAGGCACTGAAGCTTTCTTT
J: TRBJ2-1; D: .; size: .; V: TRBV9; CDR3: CASSVGAGWSNEQFF; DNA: TGTGCCAGCAGCGTAGGGGCGGGGTGGAGCAATGAGCAGTTCTTC
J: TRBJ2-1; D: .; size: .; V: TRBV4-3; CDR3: CASSHLGTPGYNEQFF; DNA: TGCGCCAGCAGCCACCTAGGGACACCCGGTTACAATGAGCAGTTCTTC
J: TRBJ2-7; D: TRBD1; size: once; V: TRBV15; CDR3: CATSSFNRGPNYEQYF; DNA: TGTGCCACCAGCAGTTTTAACAGGGGACCTAACTACGAGCAGTACTTC
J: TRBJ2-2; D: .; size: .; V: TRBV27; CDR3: CASRGTRNTGELFF; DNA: TGTGCCAGCAGGGGGACACGAAACACCGGGGAGCTGTTTTTT
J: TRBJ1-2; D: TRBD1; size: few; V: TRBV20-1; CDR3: CGQGLNYGYTF; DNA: TGCGGACAGGGCCTCAACTATGGCTACACCTTC
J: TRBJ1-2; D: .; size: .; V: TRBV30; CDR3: CAWSPGPIPNYGYTF; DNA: TGTGCCTGGAGTCCGGGTCCGATTCCGAACTATGGCTACACCTTC
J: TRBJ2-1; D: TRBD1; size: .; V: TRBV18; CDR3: CASSPPSGGGNEQFF; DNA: TGTGCCAGCTCACCACCATCAGGGGGTGGGAATGAGCAGTTCTTC